The 18 T cell receptor beta chains in this list originate from one sample, sequenced in a study of Ad26.COV2.S vaccination and SARS-CoV-2 variants. Specified treatment: roughly 18 received Ad26.COV2.S at low or high dose, single or two shots; 5 received placebo; per-sample allocation not given. Sampling occurred on day 63 after the first vaccine or placebo injection. TCRdb's table, derived via immunoSEQ multiplex PCR, lists solely in-frame clones and lacks some. The sample lists about 350,000 clones, 70% to 90% seen once, with around 11% in the top ten. The specimen was peripheral blood, collected in a trial of Ad26.COV2.S vaccine versus placebo. The receptors shown here come from a person between 18 and 60 years old who received the Ad26.COV2.S COVID-19 vaccine or a placebo.

The chain couples TRBV11-2 to TRBJ2-7, with TRBD1 identical over 9 bases. The CDR3 has 15 amino acids. Germline V gene data show CDR1 as SGHAT and CDR2 as FQNNGV. V lost 5 bases and J lost 3; bases outside the gene matches: 8. The CDR3, as DNA: TGTGCCAGCAGCCGAATCGGGACAGGGCACTACGAGCAGTACTTC. As protein: CASSRIGTGHYEQYF. Drawing the rest from reference TRBV11-2 and TRBJ2-7, the complete variable domain is EAGVAQSPRYKIIEKRQSVAFWCNPISGHATLYWYQQILGQGPKLLIQFQNNGVVDDSQLPKDRFSAERLKGVDSTLKIQPAKLEDSAVYLCASSRIGTGHYEQYFGPGTRLTVT.

This clone was seen a single time. The chain carries TRBV29-1 and TRBJ2-2; possibly TRBD1 for D (7 bases). CDR1 is SQVTM and CDR2 is ANQGSEA in the germline V gene. This CDR3 has 11 residues. V was shortened by 7 bases and J by 5 bases, with 8 bases between the two germline ends. CDR3 amino acids: CSAGGTGELFF. The CDR3 region has the DNA TGCAGCGCAGGGGGGACCGGGGAGCTGTTTTTT.

On this clone: Other DNA sequences in the sample encode the same CDR3. The V and J genes are TRBV9 and TRBJ2-5, with D perhaps given as TRBD1 or TRBD2 (5 bases each). From germline, CDR1 is SGDLS and CDR2 YYNGEE. CDR3 length equals 15 residues. V was cut by 3 bases and J by 1 base, with 13 bases left in between. The DNA for the CDR3 is TGTGCCAGCAGCGCCCTAGCTGGGGGCCAAGAGACCCAGTACTTC. Protein: CASSALAGGQETQYF.

The chain has TRBV4-3 and TRBJ2-5; no reliable D call. Per the germline V gene, CDR1 is LGHNA and CDR2 is YSLEER. The CDR3 is 14 residues long. Between the trimmed V and J ends, which lost 4 bases and 0 bases, there was a span of 9 bases. The CDR3 bases are TGCGCCAGCAGCCTCGGATTGTACCAAGAGACCCAGTACTTC. Translating it yields CASSLGLYQETQYF.

The chain has TRBV4-1 and TRBJ1-3; perhaps TRBD1 as D (5 bases). V was cut by 1 base and J by 0 bases, with 7 bases left in between. Germline CDR1 and CDR2: MGHRA and YSYEKL. This CDR3 has 15 amino acids. CDR3 nucleotide sequence: TGCGCCAGCAGCCAAGGACAGTACTCTGGAAACACCATATATTTT. This encodes CASSQGQYSGNTIYF.

V is TRBV5-1 and J is TRBJ2-5; D is possibly TRBD2 (7 bases). The V gene's germline CDR1 is SGHRS and CDR2 YFSETQ. This CDR3 has 14 residues. V was clipped by 6 bases and J by 2 bases, with 14 bases between them. The CDR3 sequence is CASTERGGQETQYF. The CDR3 DNA follows: TGCGCCAGCACCGAGAGGGGGGGACAAGAGACCCAGTACTTC.

The gene calls are TRBV7-3 and TRBJ2-1, with TRBD2 as a possible D gene (6 bases). Germline V CDR1 and CDR2: SGHTA, FQGTGA. The CDR3 has 16 amino acids. The germline V and J ends were trimmed by 3 bases and 8 bases, with 20 bases remaining between them. CDR3 nucleotides: TGTGCCAGCAGCTTGACGCAGAGCGGGCCGGGCCATGAGCAGTTCTTC. It encodes CASSLTQSGPGHEQFF.

The CDR3 nucleotides read TGCGCCAGCAGCCCACGGACAGGGCGGCCAGATACGCAGTATTTT. It yields the protein CASSPRTGRPDTQYF. The rearrangement uses TRBV4-3 and TRBJ2-3, with 8 positions matching TRBD1. This CDR3 is built from 15 residues. Germline loops: CDR1 LGHNA, CDR2 YSLEER. V lost 4 bases to trimming and J lost 4 bases; unmatched junction nucleotides: 7.

On this clone: Different DNA sequences within this sample yield the same CDR3. J is TRBJ2-7 and V is TRBV5-1; 9 bases are shared with TRBD1. The CDR3 runs to 14 residues. Germline-derived CDR1 and CDR2 are SGHRS and YFSETQ. V was clipped by 3 bases and J by 4 bases; unmatched bases: 5. The CDR3 DNA sequence: TGCGCCAGCAGCTCGGGACAGGGAGCATACGAGCAGTACTTC. It is translated as CASSSGQGAYEQYF.

The table lists this clone with a count of one. V gene TRBV9 combines with J gene TRBJ2-5, with 13 bases matching TRBD2. Germline loops: CDR1 SGDLS, CDR2 YYNGEE. Germline trimming cut 4 bases from V and 4 bases from J; bases unmatched to any gene: 7. This CDR3 contains 16 residues. CDR3 DNA: TGTGCCAGCAGCTCCCGACTAGCGGGGGGCCGAGAGACCCAGTACTTC. It is translated as CASSSRLAGGRETQYF.

The rearrangement links TRBV2 to TRBJ1-4; a possible D gene is TRBD1 (5 bases). With 0 bases removed from V and 0 bases from J, the gap between germline ends came to 11 bases. This CDR3 is built from 17 residues. Looked up from germline, CDR1 is SNHLY and CDR2 is FYNNEI. The CDR3 nucleotides read TGTGCCAGCAGTGAAGCGGGGCAGGCCGCAACTAATGAAAAACTGTTTTTT. It codes for CASSEAGQAATNEKLFF.

The chain recombines TRBV27 with TRBJ1-2, with D possibly matching TRBD1 (5 bases). V was clipped by 4 bases and J by 7 bases, with 22 bases between them. This CDR3 comprises 16 residues. Germline lookup yields CDR1 MNHEY and CDR2 SMNVEV (reference sequence). In nucleotides, the CDR3 is TGTGCCAGCAGTTCCCCGGGGAGGGGCATAGGCGGTGGCTACACCTTC. It yields the protein CASSSPGRGIGGGYTF.

The J gene is TRBJ1-1, the V gene TRBV19; the match to TRBD1 covers 7 bases. CDR3 length: 16 amino acids. After removal of 4 bases from V and 1 base from J, the junction contained 9 bases not matched to a gene. CDR1 and CDR2 from the germline V gene are LNHDA and SQIVND (reference sequence). CDR3 in DNA: TGTGCCAGTAGTACCCCCGGGACAGCAACGAACACTGAAGCTTTCTTT. Protein: CASSTPGTATNTEAFF.

This chain joins TRBV21-1 and TRBJ2-7; TRBD2 reflects the table's D call only, with no check against the DNA. TRBV21-1 is flagged as a pseudogene. The CDR3 runs 13 residues. Written as DNA, the CDR3 is TGTGCCAGCAGCCGAAGCCCTTCCTACGAGCAGTACTTC. Protein: CASSRSPSYEQYF.

The V and J genes are TRBV5-4 and TRBJ1-2; the D gene is possibly TRBD1 (6 bases). CDR1 and CDR2 (germline): SGHNT, YYREEE (reference sequence). Trimming shortened V by 2 bases and J by 3 bases, and 8 bases separated the two germline ends. This CDR3 contains 13 residues. The CDR3 sequence is CASSLGGYYGYTF. DNA of the CDR3: TGTGCCAGCAGCTTAGGGGGTTACTATGGCTACACCTTC.

This chain connects TRBV5-1 to TRBJ2-5; 11 bases are shared with TRBD1. Germline CDR1 reads SGHRS; CDR2 reads YFSETQ. Germline trimming cut 3 bases from V and 5 bases from J; bases unmatched to any gene: 6. This CDR3 region has 15 residues. Here the CDR3 reads CASSSGQGVQETQYF. The CDR3 DNA follows: TGCGCCAGCAGCTCGGGACAGGGGGTCCAGGAGACCCAGTACTTC.

The V gene is TRBV28, the J gene TRBJ1-1; weak D call: TRBD1 (6 bases). V shed 5 bases and J shed 4 bases, with 17 bases lying between them. Per the germline V gene, CDR1 is MDHEN and CDR2 is SYDVKM. This CDR3 contains 15 residues. The CDR3: CASSLRGAGFTEAFF. The CDR3 bases are TGTGCCAGCAGTCTCCGGGGGGCGGGGTTCACTGAAGCTTTCTTT.

The rearrangement joins TRBV4-2 to TRBJ2-1; TRBD2 might be the D (5 bases). Trimming shortened V by 2 bases and J by 0 bases, and 8 bases separated the two germline ends. CDR1 and CDR2 from the germline V gene are LGHNA and YNFKEQ. CDR3 size: 15 residues. The CDR3 sequence: CASSQPGSSYNEQFF. In DNA, the CDR3 is TGTGCCAGCAGCCAACCGGGGAGCTCCTACAATGAGCAGTTCTTC.